These 14 T cell receptor beta chains originate from one sample sequenced in a study of OX40 agonist ivuxolimab in advanced cancers. The library was generated by the immunoSEQ multiplex PCR assay. The table comes from immuneACCESS by way of TCRdb, which keeps in-frame sequences with V and J called. Part of the clones is missing from these tables; in studies checked, under half for an unresolved V gene and the rest for unknown reasons. Across this sample there are 65,000 to 75,000 clones, with about four fifths seen only once. In total, the top ten clones hold around 6.7% of the sample. The material was CD4+ or CD8+ T cells sorted from blood, obtained in a trial of the OX40 agonist ivuxolimab. The source is an adult with an advanced solid tumor such as melanoma, head and neck, liver or kidney cancer.

This clone has a single count. The V call is TRBV2, the J call TRBJ2-1; 8 bases fit TRBD2. The trim removed 7 bases at V and 4 bases at J, leaving 6 bases unmatched. The CDR3 totals 14 residues. From germline, CDR1 is SNHLY and CDR2 FYNNEI. The CDR3 is CASNFAGGYNEQFF. In nucleotides, the CDR3 is TGTGCCAGCAACTTTGCGGGGGGTTACAATGAGCAGTTCTTC.

This chain connects TRBV29-1 to TRBJ2-3; 9 bases match TRBD1. The CDR3 consists of 15 residues. Germline V CDR1 and CDR2: SQVTM, ANQGSEA. The V gene end was trimmed by 6 bases and the J gene end by 3 bases; junction bases not matched to a gene: 10. CDR3 region: CSVVRQGGVTDTQYF. In DNA, the CDR3 is TGCAGCGTCGTCAGACAGGGGGGGGTAACAGATACGCAGTATTTT.

V and J are TRBV28 and TRBJ2-7; D call uncertain. Per germline, CDR1 MDHEN and CDR2 SYDVKM. The CDR3 extends over 13 amino acids. The V end was cut by 5 bases, the J end by 1 base, with 9 bases between. The CDR3 is CASSPDASYEQYF. CDR3 coding DNA: TGTGCCAGCAGTCCGGACGCTTCCTACGAGCAGTACTTC.

This clone was observed once. V gene TRBV19 combines with J gene TRBJ1-4; possible D gene TRBD1, 6 bases. The V and J ends lost 5 bases and 5 bases respectively, with 15 bases between them. The germline V gene encodes CDR1 LNHDA and CDR2 SQIVND (reference sequence). CDR3 length: 15 amino acids. DNA for the CDR3: TGTGCCAGTAGTCCTCAGACAGGAGGGAATGAAAAACTGTTTTTT. This codes for CASSPQTGGNEKLFF.

This rearrangement joins TRBV18 to TRBJ1-2; D ambiguous. Trimming removed 5 bases at V and 4 bases at J, with 8 bases between. CDR1 is KGHSH and CDR2 is LQKENI in the germline V gene. The CDR3 runs to 12 residues. The CDR3 reads CASSDGPYGYTF. For the CDR3, the DNA is TGTGCCAGCTCAGACGGACCCTATGGCTACACCTTC.

The rearrangement joins TRBV7-8 to TRBJ2-3; D call uncertain. Germline CDR1 SGHVS, CDR2 FQNEAQ. V dropped 7 bases and J dropped 4 bases, with 12 bases sitting between them. The CDR3 has 13 amino acids. The CDR3 nucleotides are TGTGCCAGCACGATCGCAAATGCAGATACGCAGTATTTT. It yields the protein CASTIANADTQYF.

The chain couples TRBV27 to TRBJ2-1; D not certain. The CDR3 contains 13 residues. The V end lost 5 bases, the J end lost 0 bases, and 5 bases lay between the germline ends. The V gene's germline CDR1 is MNHEY and CDR2 SMNVEV (reference sequence). The CDR3 protein is CASSTSSYNEQFF. Here the CDR3 DNA reads TGTGCCAGCAGTACCAGCTCCTACAATGAGCAGTTCTTC.

The chain recombines TRBV19 with TRBJ2-3, with D hard to call. Trimming left V 5 bases short and J 2 bases short, with 2 bases between. The germline V gene encodes CDR1 LNHDA and CDR2 SQIVND (reference sequence). This CDR3 is built from 11 residues. In nucleotides, the CDR3 is TGTGCCAGTAGTGCCACAGATACGCAGTATTTT. Translated: CASSATDTQYF.

The CDR3: CASSYSKSSGKFF. The CDR3 DNA sequence: TGTGCCAGCAGTTACTCGAAATCCTCCGGGAAATTCTTC. The J gene is TRBJ2-1, the V gene TRBV6-5, with D perhaps matching TRBD2 (5 bases). This CDR3 is built from 13 residues. V shed 0 bases and J shed 16 bases, with 16 bases lying between them. CDR1 is MNHEY and CDR2 is SVGAGI in the germline V gene.

J is TRBJ2-1 and V is TRBV10-1, with TRBD1 matching over 9 bases. V lost 3 bases and J lost 9; bases outside the gene matches: 6. The germline V gene encodes CDR1 WNHNN and CDR2 SYGVQD (reference sequence). The CDR3 length is 14 residues. CDR3 coding DNA: TGCGCCAGCAGTGAAGGGACAGGGAGAGGTGAGCAGTTCTTC. Translated: CASSEGTGRGEQFF.

This rearrangement joins TRBV5-1 to TRBJ1-3; tentatively, D is TRBD1 (6 bases). Germline CDR1 reads SGHRS; CDR2 reads YFSETQ. This CDR3 is built from 17 residues. The V and J ends lost 2 bases and 0 bases respectively, with 15 bases between them. CDR3 residues: CASSLSPSGVSGNTIYF. The DNA for the CDR3 is TGCGCCAGCAGCTTATCACCCTCAGGGGTCTCTGGAAACACCATATATTTT.

There are a few counts of this clone. The J gene is TRBJ2-3, the V gene TRBV7-2; tentative D call: TRBD2 (5 bases). Germline V gene lookup returns CDR1 SGHTA and CDR2 FQGNSA. CDR3 length: 15 amino acids. V was shortened by 4 bases and J by 0 bases, with 11 bases between the two germline ends. CDR3 protein: CASSYRAASTDTQYF. For the CDR3, the DNA is TGTGCCAGCAGCTATCGAGCGGCTAGCACAGATACGCAGTATTTT.

This clone has more than one count but fewer than ten. The DNA of the CDR3 is TGTGCCAGCAGCTTGTTTGGACTAGGCGTCAATGAGCAGTTCTTC. Amino acids: CASSLFGLGVNEQFF. This chain links TRBV5-6 with TRBJ2-1; 7 positions agree with TRBD2. The junction had 7 bases not matched to a gene; V was cut back by 1 base and J by 6 bases. CDR3 length equals 15 residues. Germline V gives CDR1 SGHDT, CDR2 YYEEEE. Full variable domain (missing parts from reference TRBV5-6 and TRBJ2-1): DAGVTQSPTHLIKTRGQQVTLRCSPKSGHDTVSWYQQALGQGPQFIFQYYEEEERQRGNFPDRFSGHQFPNYSSELNVNALLLGDSALYLCASSLFGLGVNEQFFGPGTRLTVL.

CDR3 bases: TGCGCCAGCAGTCAACTTATTACAGGAAGTCCCGGGGCCAACGTCCTGACTTTC. It yields the protein CASSQLITGSPGANVLTF. The rearrangement joins TRBV23-1 to TRBJ2-6; possible D gene TRBD1, 5 bases. TRBV23-1 falls under the ORF class, with uncertain function. V dropped 2 bases and J dropped 4 bases, with 18 bases sitting between them. CDR3 length equals 18 residues.